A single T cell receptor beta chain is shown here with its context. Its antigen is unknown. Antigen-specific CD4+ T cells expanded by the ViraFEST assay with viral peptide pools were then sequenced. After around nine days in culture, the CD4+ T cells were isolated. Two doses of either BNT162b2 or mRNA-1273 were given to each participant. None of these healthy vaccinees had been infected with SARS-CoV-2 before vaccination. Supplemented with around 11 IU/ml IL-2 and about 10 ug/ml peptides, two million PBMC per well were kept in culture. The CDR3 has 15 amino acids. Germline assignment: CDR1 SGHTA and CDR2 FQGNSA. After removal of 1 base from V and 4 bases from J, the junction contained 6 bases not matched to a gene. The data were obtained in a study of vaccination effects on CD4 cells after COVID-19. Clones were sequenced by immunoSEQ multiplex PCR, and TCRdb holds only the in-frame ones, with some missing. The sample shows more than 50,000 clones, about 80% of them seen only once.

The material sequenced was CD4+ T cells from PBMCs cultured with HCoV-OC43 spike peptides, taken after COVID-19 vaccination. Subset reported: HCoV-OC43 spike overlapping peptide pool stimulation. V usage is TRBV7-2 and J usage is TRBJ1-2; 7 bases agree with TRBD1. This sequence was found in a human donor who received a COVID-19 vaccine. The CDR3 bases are TGTGCCAGCAGCTTAGGGGGCAGGGGGGTCTATGGCTACACCTTC. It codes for CASSLGGRGVYGYTF.